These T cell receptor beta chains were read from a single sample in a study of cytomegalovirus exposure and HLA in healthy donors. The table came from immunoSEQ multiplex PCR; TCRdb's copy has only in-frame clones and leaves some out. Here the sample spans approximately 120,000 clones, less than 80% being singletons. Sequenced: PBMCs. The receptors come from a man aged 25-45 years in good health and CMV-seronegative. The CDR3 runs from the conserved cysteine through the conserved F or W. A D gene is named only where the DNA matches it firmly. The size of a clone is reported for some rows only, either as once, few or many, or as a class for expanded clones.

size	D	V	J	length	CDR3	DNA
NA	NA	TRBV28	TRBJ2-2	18	CASSLGGPGGRWTGELFF	TGTGCCAGCAGTTTGGGAGGCCCGGGGGGCAGGTGGACCGGGGAGCTGTTTTTT
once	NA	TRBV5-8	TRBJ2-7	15	CASSLAGQRAYEQYF	TGTGCCAGCAGCTTGGCGGGTCAACGAGCCTACGAGCAGTACTTC
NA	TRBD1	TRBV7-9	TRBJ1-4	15	CASSTNRGLEEKLFF	TGTGCCAGCAGCACGAACAGGGGTTTGGAGGAAAAACTGTTTTTT
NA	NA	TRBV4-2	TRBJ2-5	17	CASSPSDPTRGGETQYF	TGTGCCAGCAGCCCTAGCGACCCCACTAGGGGCGGGGAGACCCAGTACTTC
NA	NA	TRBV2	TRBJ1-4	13	CASTFRREEKLFF	TGTGCCAGCACATTTCGGAGGGAGGAAAAACTGTTTTTT
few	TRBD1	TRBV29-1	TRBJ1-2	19	CSAVPLEATGWVRDYGYTF	TGCAGCGCGGTTCCCTTGGAGGCGACAGGGTGGGTTAGGGACTATGGCTACACCTTC
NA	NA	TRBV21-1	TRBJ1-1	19	CASSKAQRDRVMLGTEAFF	TGTGCCAGCAGCAAAGCCCAAAGGGACAGGGTGATGTTGGGCACTGAAGCTTTCTTT
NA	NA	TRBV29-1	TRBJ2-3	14	CSEIRDFSTDTQYF	TGCAGCGAGATCCGGGACTTTAGCACAGATACGCAGTATTTT
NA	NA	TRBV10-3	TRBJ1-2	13	CAISEAYRYGYTF	TGTGCCATCAGTGAGGCCTACAGGTATGGCTACACCTTC
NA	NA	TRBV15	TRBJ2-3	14	CATAPLLGTDTQYF	TGTGCCACCGCTCCCCTATTGGGCACAGATACGCAGTATTTT
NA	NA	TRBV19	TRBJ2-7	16	CASPPVQTFTGWEQYF	TGTGCCAGTCCGCCCGTCCAAACGTTTACAGGGTGGGAGCAGTACTTC
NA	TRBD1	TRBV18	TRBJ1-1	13	CANSQGGGTEAFF	TGTGCCAACTCCCAGGGGGGTGGCACTGAAGCTTTCTTT
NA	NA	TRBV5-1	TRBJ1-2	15	CASSLGPGAIGGYTF	TGCGCCAGCAGCTTGGGGCCAGGGGCGATAGGAGGCTACACCTTC
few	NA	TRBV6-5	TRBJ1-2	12	CASRSQSYGYTF	TGTGCCAGCAGGAGTCAATCCTATGGCTACACCTTC
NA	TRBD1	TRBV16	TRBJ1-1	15	CASRQNRGASTEAFF	TGTGCCAGCAGACAAAACAGGGGCGCAAGCACTGAAGCTTTCTTT
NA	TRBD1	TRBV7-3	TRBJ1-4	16	CASSSAPGQLNEKLFF	TGTGCCAGCAGCTCGGCCCCGGGACAGCTAAATGAAAAACTGTTTTTT
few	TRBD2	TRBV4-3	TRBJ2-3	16	CASSQEVAGGRDTQYF	TGCGCCAGCAGCCAAGAAGTTGCGGGGGGGAGGGATACGCAGTATTTT
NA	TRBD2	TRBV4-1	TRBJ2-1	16	CASSQVGLAAYNEQFF	TGCGCCAGCAGCCAAGTCGGACTAGCGGCTTACAATGAGCAGTTCTTC
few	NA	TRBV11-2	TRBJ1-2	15	CASSSGGEGAYGYTF	TGTGCCAGCAGCTCCGGGGGGGAAGGTGCCTATGGCTACACCTTC
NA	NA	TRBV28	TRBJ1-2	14	CASSSRRGYYGYTF	TGTGCCAGCAGTTCCCGGCGGGGGTACTATGGCTACACCTTC
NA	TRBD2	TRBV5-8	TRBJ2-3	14	CASSLGTSSDTQYF	TGTGCCAGCAGCTTGGGGACTAGTTCAGATACGCAGTATTTT
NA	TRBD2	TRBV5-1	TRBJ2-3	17	CASRRTSGGSNTDTQYF	TGCGCCAGCAGGCGGACTAGCGGGGGGTCTAACACAGATACGCAGTATTTT
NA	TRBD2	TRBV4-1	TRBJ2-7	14	CASSQGSGGYEQYF	TGCGCCAGCAGCCAGGGTAGCGGGGGGTACGAGCAGTACTTC
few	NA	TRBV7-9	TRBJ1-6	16	CASSGIRGSYNSPLHF	TGTGCCAGCAGCGGTATAAGGGGTTCCTATAATTCACCCCTCCACTTT
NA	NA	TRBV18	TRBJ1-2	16	CASSPPEGAWPYGYTF	TGTGCCAGCTCACCACCGGAGGGAGCATGGCCCTATGGCTACACCTTC
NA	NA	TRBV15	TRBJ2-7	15	CATSRSSDSSYEQYF	TGTGCCACCAGCAGGTCATCGGACAGCTCCTACGAGCAGTACTTC
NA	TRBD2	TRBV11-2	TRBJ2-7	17	CASSSRTSGVSPYEQYF	TGTGCCAGCAGCTCTCGGACTAGCGGGGTCTCTCCCTACGAGCAGTACTTC
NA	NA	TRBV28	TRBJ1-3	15	CASSLIGTGGNTVYF	TGTGCCAGCAGTTTAATCGGTACAGGTGGAAACACCGTATATTTT
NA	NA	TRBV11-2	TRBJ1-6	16	CASSWADSYYNSPLHF	TGTGCCAGCAGCTGGGCTGACAGTTACTATAATTCACCCCTCCACTTT
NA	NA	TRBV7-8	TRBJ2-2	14	CASSRQGGTGELFF	TGTGCCAGCAGCAGGCAGGGGGGCACCGGGGAGCTGTTTTTT
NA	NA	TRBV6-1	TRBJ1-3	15	CASSEAQGSGNTIYF	TGTGCCAGCAGTGAAGCGCAAGGGAGTGGAAACACCATATATTTT
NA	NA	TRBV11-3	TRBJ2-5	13	CASSPRGRETQYF	TGTGCCAGCAGTCCAAGGGGTAGAGAGACCCAGTACTTC
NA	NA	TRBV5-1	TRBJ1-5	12	CASSLQNQPQHF	TGCGCCAGCAGCTTACAAAATCAGCCCCAGCATTTT
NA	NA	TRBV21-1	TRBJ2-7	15	CASSRDSGGACEQYF	TGTGCCAGCAGCAGAGATAGCGGGGGGGCATGCGAGCAGTACTTC
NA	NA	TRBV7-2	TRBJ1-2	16	CASSLAPGYLNYGYTF	TGTGCCAGCAGCTTAGCTCCAGGGTATCTCAACTATGGCTACACCTTC
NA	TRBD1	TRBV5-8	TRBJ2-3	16	CASSWGQRSSTDTQYF	TGTGCCAGCAGCTGGGGACAGAGGTCTAGCACAGATACGCAGTATTTT
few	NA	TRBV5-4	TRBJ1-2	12	CASSVTGYGYTF	TGTGCCAGCAGCGTGACAGGCTATGGCTACACCTTC
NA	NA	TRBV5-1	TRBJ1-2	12	CASSLGRQGYTF	TGCGCCAGCAGCTTGGGCAGGCAGGGCTACACCTTC
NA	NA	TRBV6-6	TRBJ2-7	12	CASSDSSYEQYF	TGTGCCAGCAGTGACAGTTCCTACGAGCAGTACTTC
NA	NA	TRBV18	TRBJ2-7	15	CASSPSRASSYEQYF	TGTGCCAGCTCACCCAGCAGGGCCAGCTCCTACGAGCAGTACTTC
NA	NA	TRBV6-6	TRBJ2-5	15	CASSYVVSGIETQYF	TGTGCCAGCAGTTACGTTGTTTCAGGGATAGAGACCCAGTACTTC
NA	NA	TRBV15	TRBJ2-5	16	CATSRDGAARGETQYF	TGTGCCACCAGCAGAGATGGCGCGGCACGGGGGGAGACCCAGTACTTC
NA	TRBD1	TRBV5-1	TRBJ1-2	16	CASSPPGTGSNYGYTF	TGCGCCAGCAGCCCCCCCGGGACAGGCTCTAACTATGGCTACACCTTC
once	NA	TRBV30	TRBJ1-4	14	CAWSAGVRGEKLFF	TGTGCCTGGAGCGCAGGGGTAAGGGGTGAAAAACTGTTTTTT
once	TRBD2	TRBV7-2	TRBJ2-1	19	CASSLVGLAGGPSYNEQFF	TGTGCCAGCAGCTTAGTGGGCTTAGCGGGGGGCCCCTCCTACAATGAGCAGTTCTTC
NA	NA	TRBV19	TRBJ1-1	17	CASSMGSEGGAGTEAFF	TGTGCCAGTAGTATGGGCAGCGAAGGGGGGGCGGGAACTGAAGCTTTCTTT
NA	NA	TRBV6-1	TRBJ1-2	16	CASSDSIWSTNYGYTF	TGTGCCAGCAGTGATAGTATCTGGTCCACTAACTATGGCTACACCTTC